These T cell receptor beta chains were read from a single sample in a study of blood T cells in healthy people across ages. TCRdb independently ran MiXCR on the 5' RACE reads; one entry per CDR3 protein. Here the sample spans about 590,000 distinct CDR3 sequences, about 30% being singletons. Material for sequencing was blood. The source of these receptors is an elderly woman in good health. The CDR3 runs from the conserved cysteine through the conserved F or W. The order of the fields is CDR3 length, J gene, clone size, V gene, D gene, CDR3 protein, CDR3 DNA. D genes are given only for firm matches. A row's size may be missing; if present it is once, few, many or a size class.

>12|TRBJ1-5|few|TRBV7-2|.
CASSLAKQPQHF
TGTGCCAGCAGCTTAGCAAAACAGCCCCAGCATTTT
>15|TRBJ2-1|.|TRBV5-1|TRBD2
CASSLAAGGGFEQFF
TGCGCCAGCAGCTTGGCAGCGGGGGGGGGATTTGAGCAGTTCTTC
>14|TRBJ2-2|few|TRBV20-1|.
CSASLTGRPGELFF
TGCAGTGCTAGTCTGACAGGCCGGCCCGGGGAGCTGTTTTTT
>12|TRBJ2-7|.|TRBV5-1|.
CASSQSTQGQYF
TGCGCCAGCAGCCAAAGTACTCAAGGGCAGTACTTC
>23|TRBJ2-6|many|TRBV7-9|TRBD2
CASSPDFGITTGGDAAGANVLTF
TGTGCCAGCAGCCCCGACTTTGGGATCACGACGGGAGGGGACGCGGCTGGGGCCAACGTCCTGACTTTC
>15|TRBJ2-7|once|TRBV6-1|.
CASSESPSVRYEQYF
TGCGCCAGCAGTGAGTCACCTAGTGTTCGCTACGAGCAGTACTTC
>15|TRBJ2-1|many|TRBV28|TRBD1
CASDRPGQAYNEQFF
TGTGCCAGCGACCGGCCGGGACAGGCTTACAATGAGCAGTTCTTC
>16|TRBJ2-3|few|TRBV28|TRBD2
CASSSMLAGSTDTQYF
TGTGCCAGCAGTTCCATGCTAGCGGGGTCCACAGATACGCAGTATTTT
>15|TRBJ2-3|many|TRBV5-1|TRBD1
CASSSNRGTADTQYF
TGCGCCAGCAGCTCAAACAGGGGCACCGCAGATACGCAGTATTTT
>15|TRBJ1-6|.|TRBV30|TRBD1
CAWSILRTGYSPLHF
TGTGCCTGGAGTATTCTACGGACAGGTTATTCACCCCTCCACTTT
>19|TRBJ2-1|few|TRBV6-1|TRBD2
CASSARAARLAGGNNEQFF
TGTGCCAGCAGTGCCCGGGCGGCCCGACTAGCGGGGGGGAACAATGAGCAGTTCTTC
>15|TRBJ1-4|few|TRBV4-2|.
CASSQARGTNEKLFF
TGTGCCAGCAGCCAAGCTCGGGGTACTAATGAAAAACTGTTTTTT
>13|TRBJ2-3|many|TRBV20-1|.
CSATMAGTDTQYF
TGCAGTGCTACGATGGCGGGTACAGATACGCAGTATTTT
>13|TRBJ1-2|many|TRBV20-1|.
CSAAPGGFGGYTF
TGCAGTGCTGCCCCCGGAGGGTTCGGAGGCTACACCTTC
>15|TRBJ1-5|.|TRBV6-1|TRBD1
CASSERQGFNQPQHF
TGTGCCAGCAGTGAACGACAGGGCTTTAATCAGCCCCAGCATTTT
>12|TRBJ2-1|many|TRBV20-1|TRBD1
CSAVTGDNEQFF
TGCAGTGCGGTGACAGGGGACAATGAGCAGTTCTTC
>14|TRBJ2-1|.|TRBV7-3|.
CASSAQGRSNEQFF
TGTGCCAGCAGTGCTCAGGGACGGAGCAATGAGCAGTTCTTC
>15|TRBJ2-1|many|TRBV5-1|.
CASSLGQAGYNEQFF
TGCGCCAGCAGCTTGGGTCAGGCTGGCTACAATGAGCAGTTCTTC
>16|TRBJ1-4|many|TRBV20-1|.
CSARDTRGTTNEKLFF
TGCAGTGCTAGAGACACCCGAGGCACAACTAATGAAAAACTGTTTTTT
>12|TRBJ2-3|many|TRBV7-2|.
CASSQAGRAQYF
TGTGCCAGCAGCCAAGCCGGACGTGCGCAGTATTTT
>14|TRBJ2-7|many|TRBV5-1|.
CASSSQGTGGEQYF
TGCGCCAGCAGCTCCCAGGGGACCGGTGGTGAGCAGTACTTC
>12|TRBJ2-7|many|TRBV6-5|.
CASGDTRDEQYF
TGTGCCAGTGGAGACACCCGAGACGAGCAGTACTTC
>14|TRBJ2-7|many|TRBV4-2|TRBD1
CASSQSGDSYEQYF
TGTGCCAGCAGCCAATCTGGGGACAGCTACGAGCAGTACTTC
>16|TRBJ2-3|.|TRBV10-3|TRBD2
CAISETLGGPGDTQYF
TGTGCCATCAGCGAGACCTTGGGAGGGCCGGGAGATACGCAGTATTTT
>13|TRBJ2-7|many|TRBV5-1|.
CASRLSSPYEQYF
TGCGCCAGCCGACTGTCCTCCCCCTACGAGCAGTACTTC
>14|TRBJ2-7|few|TRBV12-3/TRBV12-4|TRBD2
CASSGGDLSYEQYF
TGTGCCAGCAGTGGGGGGGACCTCTCCTACGAGCAGTACTTC
>14|TRBJ2-1|.|TRBV7-3|TRBD2
CASSPNGLGYEQFF
TGTGCCAGCAGCCCGAACGGACTAGGATATGAGCAGTTCTTC
>14|TRBJ2-3|few|TRBV2|.
CASSKSRNTDTQYF
TGTGCCAGCAGTAAGTCCCGTAACACAGATACGCAGTATTTT
>10|TRBJ1-1|.|TRBV21-1|.
CARVQGRAFF
TGTGCCAGGGTTCAGGGGAGAGCTTTCTTT
>16|TRBJ2-3|many|TRBV7-2|.
CASSRTSTASTDTQYF
TGTGCCAGCAGCCGAACGTCGACAGCTAGCACAGATACGCAGTATTTT
>14|TRBJ2-4|many|TRBV5-6|TRBD1
CASSLGQGSHIQYF
TGTGCCAGCAGCTTAGGACAGGGTAGCCACATTCAGTACTTC
>15|TRBJ2-7|.|TRBV2|TRBD1
CASTRGRGTSYEQYF
TGTGCCAGCACCCGGGGCAGGGGGACGTCCTACGAGCAGTACTTC
>13|TRBJ2-3|many|TRBV6-1|.
CASAQAFTDTQYF
TGTGCCAGCGCACAGGCCTTCACAGATACGCAGTATTTT
>14|TRBJ1-1|.|TRBV12-3/TRBV12-4|.
CASSPDGWGGEAFF
TGTGCCAGCAGTCCTGACGGCTGGGGAGGTGAAGCTTTCTTT
>14|TRBJ1-5|many|TRBV4-2|.
CASSQDQLNQPQHF
TGTGCCAGCAGCCAAGACCAGCTCAATCAGCCCCAGCATTTT